Sequencing of this T cell receptor (beta chain) was carried out in a study of blood T cell repertoires in COVID-19 (dated by TCRdb to the early 2020s). Concerning the study at large: Collaborator samples came from the United States, Italy and Spain and covered acute and convalescent phases of COVID-19. The prospective study material was composed of cDNA or gDNA derived from T cells, B-cell-depleted T cells, or PBMCs. The dataset comprised deeply sampled blood TCRbeta repertoires from subjects exposed to, actively infected with, or recovered from COVID-19. A freely available public database, intended as a resource for researchers studying the immune response to SARS-CoV-2, is where the repertoires were released. The samples were drawn from the first 160 participants of the ongoing ImmuneRACE study and from 950 to 1,500 subjects provided by 6 global collaborators. A de-identified subject ID, COVID-19 status, age in years and sex were almost always included in the sample metadata. HLA class I and class II types, where available, came from metadata supplied by the sample provider rather than from assay-based typing.

The immunoSEQ Assay, a bias-controlled multiplex PCR, was used to amplify TCRbeta CDR3 regions from genomic DNA. As for how the authors treated the data: Nucleated cell counts per sample were estimated from amplification of reference gene primers within the assay. Sequence reads were collapsed and filtered to measure the absolute abundance of every unique TCRbeta CDR3 rearrangement. For each sample, productive Simpson clonality was calculated as the square root of Simpson's diversity index across productive rearrangements. TCRdb mirrors the immuneACCESS table, restricted to in-frame sequences. Some clones are absent from its copies; in checked studies, under half trace to an unresolved V gene, and the reason for the others is unknown. Clone size and V and J calls were adopted from that table, with D and trimming inferred from the DNA. The sample data list roughly 100,000 clones, and approximately 83% of these were observed just once. The ten largest make up 4% to 5% of the sample.

The full study reports these points: The amount of clinical and demographic metadata varied by source and participant and was provided uncurated.

With regard to this clone: This clone's antigen is unknown. It has no much larger one-base neighbor in the sample; base qualities were not kept.

Collaborating institutions collected whole blood in K2EDTA tubes following their own protocols. For TCRbeta analysis, collaborator samples were shipped as frozen whole blood, as isolated PBMCs, or as DNA extracted from either sample type. V and J are truncated by 0 bases and 2 bases respectively, leaving an intervening sequence of 7 bases. Looking up the germline V gene yields CDR1 SNHLY and CDR2 FYNNEI. The CDR3 contains 14 residues, cysteine and phenylalanine counted. Just CDR3 DNA is preserved here, 42 bases in frame from base 1. The sequenced material came from peripheral blood. The chain links TRBV2 with TRBJ1-2; too little of a D gene remains to name it. The source of this sequence is a man aged 45 to 65 with acute or convalescent COVID-19. This receptor has the CDR3 CASSEATKNYGYTF. The DNA sequence reads TGTGCCAGCAGTGAAGCTACAAAAAACTATGGCTACACCTTC.